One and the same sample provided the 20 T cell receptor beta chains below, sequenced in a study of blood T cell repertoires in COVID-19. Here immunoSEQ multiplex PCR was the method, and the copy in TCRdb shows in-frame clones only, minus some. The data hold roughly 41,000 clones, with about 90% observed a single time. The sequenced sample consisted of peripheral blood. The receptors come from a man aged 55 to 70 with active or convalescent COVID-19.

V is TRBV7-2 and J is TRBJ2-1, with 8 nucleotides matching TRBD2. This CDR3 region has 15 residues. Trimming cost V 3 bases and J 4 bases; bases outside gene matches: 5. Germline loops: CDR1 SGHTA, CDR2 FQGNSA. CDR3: CASSFSSGQYNEQFF. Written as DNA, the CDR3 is TGTGCCAGCAGCTTCTCTAGCGGGCAGTACAATGAGCAGTTCTTC. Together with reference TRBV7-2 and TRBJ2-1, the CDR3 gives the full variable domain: GAGVSQSPSNKVTEKGKDVELRCDPISGHTALYWYRQSLGQGLEFLIYFQGNSAPDKSGLPSDRFSAERTGGSVSTLTIQRTQQEDSAVYLCASSFSSGQYNEQFFGPGTRLTVL.

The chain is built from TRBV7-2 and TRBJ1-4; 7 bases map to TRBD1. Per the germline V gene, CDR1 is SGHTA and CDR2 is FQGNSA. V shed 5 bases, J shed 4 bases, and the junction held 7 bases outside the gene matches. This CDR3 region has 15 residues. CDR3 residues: CASSNYRDSNEKLFF. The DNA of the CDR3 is TGTGCCAGCAGCAATTACCGGGACAGTAATGAAAAACTGTTTTTT.

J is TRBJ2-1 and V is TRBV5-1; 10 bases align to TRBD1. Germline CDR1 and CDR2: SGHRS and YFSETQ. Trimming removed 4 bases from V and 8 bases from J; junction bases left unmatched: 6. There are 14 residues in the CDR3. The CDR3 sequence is CASSPRQGAYEQFF. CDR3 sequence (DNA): TGCGCCAGCAGCCCCAGACAGGGGGCCTATGAGCAGTTCTTC. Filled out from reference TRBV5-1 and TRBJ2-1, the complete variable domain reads KAGVTQTPRYLIKTRGQQVTLSCSPISGHRSVSWYQQTPGQGLQFLFEYFSETQRNKGNFPGRFSGRQFSNSRSEMNVSTLELGDSALYLCASSPRQGAYEQFFGPGTRLTVL.

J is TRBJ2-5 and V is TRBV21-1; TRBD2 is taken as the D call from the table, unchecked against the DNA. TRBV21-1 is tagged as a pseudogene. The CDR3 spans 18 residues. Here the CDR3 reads CASSKEGGTSGNQETQYF. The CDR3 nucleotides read TGTGCCAGCAGCAAAGAGGGGGGGACTAGCGGGAACCAAGAGACCCAGTACTTC.

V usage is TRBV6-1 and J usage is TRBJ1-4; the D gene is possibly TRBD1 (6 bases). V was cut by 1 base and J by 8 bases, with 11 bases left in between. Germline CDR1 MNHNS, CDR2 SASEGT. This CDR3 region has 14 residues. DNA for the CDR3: TGTGCCAGCAGTGAAGGACAGGTTGGGGAAAAACTGTTTTTT. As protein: CASSEGQVGEKLFF.

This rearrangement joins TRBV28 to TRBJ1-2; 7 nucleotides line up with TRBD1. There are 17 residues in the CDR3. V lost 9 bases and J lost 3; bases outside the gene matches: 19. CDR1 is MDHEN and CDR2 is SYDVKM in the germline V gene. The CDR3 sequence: CASRQMEGAPGYYGYTF. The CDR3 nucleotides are TGTGCCAGTAGACAAATGGAGGGGGCGCCGGGTTACTATGGCTACACCTTC.

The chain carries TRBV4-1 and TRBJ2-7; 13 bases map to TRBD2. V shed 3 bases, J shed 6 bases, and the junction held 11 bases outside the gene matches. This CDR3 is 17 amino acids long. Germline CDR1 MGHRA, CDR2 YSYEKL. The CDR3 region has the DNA TGCGCCAGCAGCCAGGGACTAGCGGGAAAGAGGTCGTCCGAGCAGTACTTC. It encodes CASSQGLAGKRSSEQYF.

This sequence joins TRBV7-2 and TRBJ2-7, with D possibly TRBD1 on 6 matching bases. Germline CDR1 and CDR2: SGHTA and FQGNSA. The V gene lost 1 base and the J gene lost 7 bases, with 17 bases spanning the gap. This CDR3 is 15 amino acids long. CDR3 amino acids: CASSLGQVRGTEQYF. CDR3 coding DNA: TGTGCCAGCAGCTTAGGCCAGGTCAGGGGCACAGAGCAGTACTTC.

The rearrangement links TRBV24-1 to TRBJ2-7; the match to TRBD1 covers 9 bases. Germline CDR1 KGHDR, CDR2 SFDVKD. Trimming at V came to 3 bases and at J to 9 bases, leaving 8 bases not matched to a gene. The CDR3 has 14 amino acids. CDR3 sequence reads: CATSDGRDRVRQYF. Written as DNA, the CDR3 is TGTGCCACCAGTGATGGCCGGGACAGGGTAAGGCAGTACTTC.

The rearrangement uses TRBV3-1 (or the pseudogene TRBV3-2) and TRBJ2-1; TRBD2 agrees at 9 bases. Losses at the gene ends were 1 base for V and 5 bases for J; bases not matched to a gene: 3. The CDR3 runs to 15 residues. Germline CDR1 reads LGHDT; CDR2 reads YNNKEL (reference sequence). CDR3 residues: CASSQVAGVNNEQFF. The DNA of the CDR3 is TGTGCCAGCAGCCAAGTAGCGGGAGTCAACAATGAGCAGTTCTTC.

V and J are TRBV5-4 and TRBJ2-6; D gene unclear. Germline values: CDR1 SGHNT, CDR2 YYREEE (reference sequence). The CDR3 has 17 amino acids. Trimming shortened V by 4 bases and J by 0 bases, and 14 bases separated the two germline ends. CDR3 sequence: CASSRPSTPSGANVLTF. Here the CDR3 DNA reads TGTGCCAGCAGCCGGCCCTCGACTCCCTCTGGGGCCAACGTCCTGACTTTC. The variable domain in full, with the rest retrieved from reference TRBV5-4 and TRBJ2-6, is ETGVTQSPTHLIKTRGQQVTLRCSSQSGHNTVSWYQQALGQGPQFIFQYYREEENGRGNFPPRFSGLQFPNYSSELNVNALELDDSALYLCASSRPSTPSGANVLTFGAGSRLTVL.

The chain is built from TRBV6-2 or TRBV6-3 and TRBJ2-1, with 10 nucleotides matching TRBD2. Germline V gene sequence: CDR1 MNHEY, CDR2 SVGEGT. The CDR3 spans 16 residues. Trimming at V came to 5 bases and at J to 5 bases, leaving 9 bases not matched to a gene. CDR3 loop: CASSPSGRGLHNEQFF. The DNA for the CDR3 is TGTGCCAGCAGTCCAAGCGGGAGGGGATTACACAATGAGCAGTTCTTC.

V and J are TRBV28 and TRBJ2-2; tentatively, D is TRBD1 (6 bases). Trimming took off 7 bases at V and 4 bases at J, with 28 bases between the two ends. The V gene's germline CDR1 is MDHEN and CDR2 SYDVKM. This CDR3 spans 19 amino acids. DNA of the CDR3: TGTGCCAGCAAGGAGCCCCCCAGGGGAAATAGGAAAGGCACCGGGGAGCTGTTTTTT. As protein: CASKEPPRGNRKGTGELFF.

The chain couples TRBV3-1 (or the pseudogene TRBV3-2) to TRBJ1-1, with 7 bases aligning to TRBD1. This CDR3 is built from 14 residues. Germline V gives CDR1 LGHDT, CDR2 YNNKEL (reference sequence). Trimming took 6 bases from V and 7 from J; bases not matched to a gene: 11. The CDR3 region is CASRPSQGVGEAFF. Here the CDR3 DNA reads TGTGCCAGCAGACCGTCGCAGGGGGTAGGTGAAGCTTTCTTT.

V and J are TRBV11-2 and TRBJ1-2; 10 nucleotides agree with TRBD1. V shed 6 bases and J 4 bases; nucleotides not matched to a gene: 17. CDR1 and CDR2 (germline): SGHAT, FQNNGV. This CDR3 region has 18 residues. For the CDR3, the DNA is TGTGCCAGCAGGTCTATTCGGGACAGGGGAGAGAGGGGCTATGGCTACACCTTC. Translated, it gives CASRSIRDRGERGYGYTF.

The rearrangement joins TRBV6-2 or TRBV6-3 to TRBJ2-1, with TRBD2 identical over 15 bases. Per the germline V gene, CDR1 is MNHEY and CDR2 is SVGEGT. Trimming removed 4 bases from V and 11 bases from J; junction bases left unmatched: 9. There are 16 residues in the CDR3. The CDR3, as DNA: TGTGCCAGCAGTTCCTCCCGGACTAGCGGGAGGGGACAGCAGTTCTTC. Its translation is CASSSSRTSGRGQQFF.

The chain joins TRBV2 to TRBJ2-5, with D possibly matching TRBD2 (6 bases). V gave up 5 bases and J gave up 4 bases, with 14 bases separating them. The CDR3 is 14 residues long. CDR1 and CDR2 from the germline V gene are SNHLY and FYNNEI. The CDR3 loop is CASSRSRERETQYF. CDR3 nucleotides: TGTGCCAGCAGTCGTTCCCGGGAGCGAGAGACCCAGTACTTC.

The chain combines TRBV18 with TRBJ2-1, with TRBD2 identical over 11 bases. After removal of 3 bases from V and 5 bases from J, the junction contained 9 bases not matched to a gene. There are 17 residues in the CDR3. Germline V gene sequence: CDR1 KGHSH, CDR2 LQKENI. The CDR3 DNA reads TGTGCCAGCTCACCTCACGCTGGACTAGCGGGTAACAATGAGCAGTTCTTC. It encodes CASSPHAGLAGNNEQFF.

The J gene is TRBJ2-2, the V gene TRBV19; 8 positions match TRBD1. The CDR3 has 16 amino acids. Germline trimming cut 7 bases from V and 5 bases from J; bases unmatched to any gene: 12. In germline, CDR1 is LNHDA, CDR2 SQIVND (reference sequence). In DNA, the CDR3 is TGTGCCAGTACCAGAGGGGAGACAGGGGCAACCGGGGAGCTGTTTTTT. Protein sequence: CASTRGETGATGELFF. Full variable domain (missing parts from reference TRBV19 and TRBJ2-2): DGGITQSPKYLFRKEGQNVTLSCEQNLNHDAMYWYRQDPGQGLRLIYYSQIVNDFQKGDIAEGYSVSREKKESFPLTVTSAQKNPTAFYLCASTRGETGATGELFFGEGSRLTVL.

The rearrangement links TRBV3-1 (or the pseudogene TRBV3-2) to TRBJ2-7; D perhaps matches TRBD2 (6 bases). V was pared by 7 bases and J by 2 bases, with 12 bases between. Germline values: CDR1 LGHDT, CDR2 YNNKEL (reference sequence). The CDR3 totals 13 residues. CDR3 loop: CASKVWGAYEQYF. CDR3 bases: TGTGCCAGCAAGGTCTGGGGGGCCTACGAGCAGTACTTC.